These 27 T cell receptor beta chains originate from one sample sequenced in a study of T-cell memory formation after mild COVID-19. TCRdb fed the 5' RACE reads into MiXCR, producing one record per CDR3 protein. The data hold around 65,000 distinct CDR3 sequences, with 9% to 9.5% observed a single time. The sample consisted of PBMCs or a T cell subset sorted from them (not recorded which). Receptors originate from a man aged 18 to 35 who had mild COVID-19 (a few samples of this study predate the infection). Cell type and time point are not known.

The chain carries TRBV5-4 and TRBJ2-7; D remains unclear. The CDR3 contains 14 residues. The V gene lost 5 bases and the J gene lost 3 bases, with 15 bases spanning the gap. Per the germline V gene, CDR1 is SGHNT and CDR2 is YYREEE (reference sequence). The CDR3 sequence is CASRSGLGYYEQYF. In DNA, the CDR3 is TGTGCCAGCAGATCTGGTCTGGGGTACTACGAGCAGTACTTC.

This rearrangement joins TRBV12-3 or TRBV12-4 to TRBJ2-3; 8 bases agree with TRBD1. The CDR3 sequence is 14 residues long. V shed 8 bases, J shed 7 bases, and the junction held 11 bases outside the gene matches. CDR3 nucleotide sequence: TGTGCCAGCCACGCCAGGGACAGGACATATACGCAGTATTTT. Its protein product is CASHARDRTYTQYF.

This clonotype was recorded many times. The chain combines TRBV12-3 or TRBV12-4 with TRBJ2-3; D is perhaps TRBD1 (5 bases). The CDR3 totals 13 residues. V lost 3 bases and J 2 bases, leaving 6 bases between the germline ends. CDR3 nucleotides: TGTGCCAGCAGTTTTGGGGCCACAGATACGCAGTATTTT. Its protein product is CASSFGATDTQYF.

This clonotype has only a few counts. The chain uses TRBV7-9 and TRBJ1-1, with no clear D. V shed 5 bases and J shed 1 base, with 11 bases lying between them. Germline CDR1 is SEHNR and CDR2 is FQNEAQ (reference sequence). This CDR3 contains 14 residues. The CDR3 reads CASSTGRRNTEAFF. The CDR3 nucleotides are TGTGCCAGCAGCACCGGACGGAGGAACACTGAAGCTTTCTTT.

This clonotype was counted ten times or more. The chain recombines TRBV7-6 with TRBJ2-7; 7 bases line up with TRBD2. V was clipped by 5 bases and J by 3 bases; unmatched bases: 1. Per germline, CDR1 SGHVS and CDR2 FNYEAQ. The CDR3 runs 12 residues. The CDR3 spells CASSPGGYEQYF. As DNA, the CDR3 is TGTGCCAGCAGCCCGGGGGGCTACGAGCAGTACTTC.

The chain couples TRBV11-2 to TRBJ2-2; tentative D call: TRBD2 (6 bases). The CDR3 has 14 amino acids. Germline loops: CDR1 SGHAT, CDR2 FQNNGV. V was trimmed by 5 bases and J by 6 bases, leaving 13 bases between them. CDR3 sequence reads: CASSLRGGAGELFF. CDR3 bases: TGTGCCAGCAGCCTGAGAGGCGGGGCCGGGGAGCTGTTTTTT.

There are a few counts of this clonotype. The gene calls are TRBV3-1 and TRBJ2-3; TRBD2 might be the D (6 bases). This CDR3 comprises 19 residues. The V gene's germline CDR1 is LGHDT and CDR2 YNNKEL (reference sequence). Deletions cut 2 bases from V and 2 bases from J, with 23 bases between. The CDR3 nucleotides read TGTGCCAGCAGCCAATACGCGGGGTCGGGGTTGGGGAACACAGATACGCAGTATTTT. It codes for CASSQYAGSGLGNTDTQYF.

This clonotype has ten or more counts. The genes are TRBV12-3 or TRBV12-4 and TRBJ2-1; 7 bases align to TRBD1. V trimming: 7 bases; J trimming: 0 bases; junction bases outside the gene matches: 15. The CDR3 has 18 residues. The chain's CDR3 is CASTRRGGLLRSYNEQFF. DNA for the CDR3: TGTGCCAGCACCAGAAGAGGGGGCCTCCTTCGCTCCTACAATGAGCAGTTCTTC.

In its sample, this clonotype was seen many times. The chain links TRBV6-2 or TRBV6-3 to TRBJ2-5; the D is unclear. Trimming removed 6 bases at V and 5 bases at J, with 10 bases between. The CDR3 runs to 12 residues. CDR1 and CDR2 (germline): MNHEY, SVGEGT. The CDR3 loop is CASSTFLETQYF. The CDR3 DNA sequence: TGTGCCAGCAGCACCTTCTTGGAGACCCAGTACTTC.

This clonotype appeared a few times. The genes are TRBV7-2 and TRBJ1-6; no clear D. CDR3 length equals 14 residues. The V and J ends lost 1 base and 14 bases respectively, with 15 bases between them. Germline CDR1 SGHTA, CDR2 FQGNSA. The CDR3 DNA follows: TGTGCCAGCAGCTTAGAAGCTACGAGAAGGGCCCTCCACTTT. Translation gives CASSLEATRRALHF. Full variable domain (rest looked up from reference TRBV7-2 and TRBJ1-6): GAGVSQSPSNKVTEKGKDVELRCDPISGHTALYWYRQSLGQGLEFLIYFQGNSAPDKSGLPSDRFSAERTGGSVSTLTIQRTQQEDSAVYLCASSLEATRRALHFGNGTRLTVT.

The chain employs TRBV4-2 and TRBJ2-5; a possible D gene is TRBD2 (6 bases). The CDR3 has 13 amino acids. Trimming took off 1 base at V and 5 bases at J, with 8 bases between the two ends. The germline CDR1 and CDR2 sequences are LGHNA and YNFKEQ. CDR3 sequence: CASSQARGETQYF. The DNA for the CDR3 is TGTGCCAGCAGCCAAGCCCGGGGGGAGACCCAGTACTTC.

The chain joins TRBV11-2 to TRBJ2-7; TRBD1 agrees at 12 bases. This CDR3 is built from 16 residues. CDR1 SGHAT and CDR2 FQNNGV come from the germline V gene. V dropped 5 bases and J dropped 6; count of bases not matched to a gene: 11. The CDR3 sequence is CASSPAYGTGGSEQYF. CDR3 sequence (DNA): TGTGCCAGCAGCCCCGCCTACGGGACAGGGGGCTCCGAGCAGTACTTC.

CDR3 sequence reads: CASSDRSSGANVLTF. The CDR3 bases are TGCGCCAGCAGTGACAGGAGCTCTGGGGCCAACGTCCTGACTTTC. This sequence joins TRBV10-2 and TRBJ2-6, with D hard to call. The CDR3 runs 15 residues. CDR1 is WSHSY, CDR2 SAAADI, per germline. The ends were cut back, 3 bases at V and 0 bases at J, with 6 bases in the middle.

In its sample, this clonotype was seen a few times. The rearrangement uses TRBV5-1 and TRBJ2-5; a weak D match, TRBD2 (5 bases). CDR3 length: 13 amino acids. The V end lost 4 bases, the J end lost 4 bases, and 11 bases lay between the germline ends. Germline assignment: CDR1 SGHRS and CDR2 YFSETQ. CDR3 loop: CASSDSVGETQYF. CDR3 bases: TGCGCCAGCAGCGATAGCGTCGGAGAGACCCAGTACTTC.

This rearrangement joins TRBV2 to TRBJ2-3; D perhaps matches TRBD2 (6 bases). The CDR3 consists of 13 residues. In germline, CDR1 is SNHLY, CDR2 FYNNEI. Between the trimmed V and J ends, which lost 8 bases and 5 bases, there was a span of 14 bases. Written as DNA, the CDR3 is TGTGCCAGCGCGCGGAGGGAGGAAGATACGCAGTATTTT. This encodes CASARREEDTQYF.

This clonotype turned up a few times. V usage is TRBV2 and J usage is TRBJ2-3; 8 bases align to TRBD1. This CDR3 is 14 amino acids long. The V gene end was trimmed by 8 bases and the J gene end by 2 bases; junction bases not matched to a gene: 6. Germline lookup yields CDR1 SNHLY and CDR2 FYNNEI. The DNA of the CDR3 is TGTGCCAGCGGGCTCAGGGGGCCCACAGATACGCAGTATTTT. This gives the protein CASGLRGPTDTQYF. The full variable domain, rest sourced from reference TRBV2 and TRBJ2-3, is EPEVTQTPSHQVTQMGQEVILRCVPISNHLYFYWYRQILGQKVEFLVSFYNNEISEKSEIFDDQFSVERPDGSNFTLKIRSTKLEDSAMYFCASGLRGPTDTQYFGPGTRLTVL.

This clonotype was seen a handful of times. The rearrangement links TRBV11-2 to TRBJ1-2; 7 bases map to TRBD1. The CDR3 loop spans 17 amino acids. Germline CDR1 SGHAT, CDR2 FQNNGV. V shed 6 bases, J shed 4 bases, and the junction held 17 bases outside the gene matches. CDR3 loop: CASRVNVGVGDSYGYTF. As DNA, the CDR3 is TGTGCCAGCAGGGTAAATGTCGGAGTCGGGGACAGCTATGGCTACACCTTC.

The genes are TRBV5-6 and TRBJ1-2; D remains unclear. Germline CDR1 is SGHDT and CDR2 is YYEEEE. The germline V and J ends were trimmed by 0 bases and 7 bases, with 7 bases remaining between them. CDR3 length: 12 residues. The CDR3 sequence: CASSLDIRGYTF. Here the CDR3 DNA reads TGTGCCAGCAGCTTGGATATACGTGGCTACACCTTC.

This clonotype was counted only a few times. The chain is built from TRBV5-1 and TRBJ2-1; tentatively, D is TRBD2 (5 bases). Trimming removed 2 bases at V and 6 bases at J, with 15 bases between. The length of the CDR3 is 15 residues. CDR1 is SGHRS and CDR2 is YFSETQ in the germline V gene. In DNA form, the CDR3 reads TGCGCCAGCAGCTTTTTCCGGGGTTCAGGCAATGAGCAGTTCTTC. It is translated as CASSFFRGSGNEQFF.

This clonotype was detected only a few times. The V call is TRBV5-1, the J call TRBJ1-6; D is unclear. V was shortened by 0 bases and J by 7 bases, with 11 bases between the two germline ends. The germline CDR1 and CDR2 sequences are SGHRS and YFSETQ. There are 15 residues in the CDR3. The DNA for the CDR3 is TGCGCCAGCAGCTTGGGTCCGGGATCGAATTCACCCCTCCACTTT. It encodes CASSLGPGSNSPLHF.

This clonotype has only a few counts. The V gene is TRBV5-1, the J gene TRBJ1-2; 7 bases are shared with TRBD1. Germline lookup yields CDR1 SGHRS and CDR2 YFSETQ. J lost 7 bases, V lost 0 bases, and 3 bases had no gene match. The CDR3 totals 13 residues. The CDR3 coding sequence is TGCGCCAGCAGCTTGGAGGGGGCTCGTGGCTACACCTTC. It yields the protein CASSLEGARGYTF.

This clonotype was counted at least ten times. The chain uses TRBV7-9 and TRBJ2-3, with 10 bases that match TRBD1. J gave up 4 bases and V 5 bases, and 3 bases lay outside the gene matches. From germline, CDR1 is SEHNR and CDR2 FQNEAQ (reference sequence). The CDR3 runs to 14 residues. The CDR3 sequence: CASSPGQGSDTQYF. The DNA for the CDR3 is TGTGCCAGCAGCCCGGGACAGGGGTCAGATACGCAGTATTTT.

V usage is TRBV5-1 and J usage is TRBJ2-5, with TRBD2 matching over 8 bases. V lost 3 bases and J lost 3; bases outside the gene matches: 7. CDR3 length: 15 amino acids. Germline V gene sequence: CDR1 SGHRS, CDR2 YFSETQ. The chain's CDR3 is CASSSGGTQEETQYF. CDR3 coding DNA: TGCGCCAGCAGCTCGGGGGGGACTCAGGAAGAGACCCAGTACTTC.

This clonotype appeared a few times. J is TRBJ1-1 and V is TRBV11-2, with no clear D. Germline values: CDR1 SGHAT, CDR2 FQNNGV. Trimming cost V 0 bases and J 4 bases, with 15 bases left between them. This CDR3 region has 16 residues. The CDR3 loop reads CASSLDRVGLGTEAFF. CDR3 DNA: TGTGCCAGCAGCTTAGATCGGGTGGGCCTGGGCACTGAAGCTTTCTTT.

The table lists this clonotype with many counts. The V and J genes are TRBV5-1 and TRBJ2-3, with 11 nucleotides matching TRBD2. The ends lost 0 bases at V and 9 bases at J; junction bases unmatched: 9. The CDR3 runs 16 residues. Germline CDR1 reads SGHRS; CDR2 reads YFSETQ. The CDR3 loop is CASSLGSGGATETQYF. The DNA for the CDR3 is TGCGCCAGCAGCTTGGGTAGCGGGGGGGCAACGGAAACGCAGTATTTT.

The chain links TRBV20-1 to TRBJ1-4; 9 bases match TRBD1. The junction had 10 bases not matched to a gene; V was cut back by 6 bases and J by 8 bases. Germline assignment: CDR1 DFQATT and CDR2 SNEGSKA (reference sequence). CDR3 length: 14 amino acids. DNA for the CDR3: TGCAGTGCCTGTGAAGACAGGGGGATGGAAAAACTGTTTTTT. This encodes CSACEDRGMEKLFF.

This clonotype appeared a few times. The rearrangement links TRBV20-1 to TRBJ1-5; no firm D call. CDR1 DFQATT and CDR2 SNEGSKA come from the germline V gene (reference sequence). Trimming left V 3 bases short and J 0 bases short, with 9 bases between. The CDR3 spans 14 residues. CDR3 sequence reads: CSASVGPSNQPQHF. The CDR3 bases are TGCAGTGCTAGCGTAGGCCCTAGCAATCAGCCCCAGCATTTT.